This is a list of T cell receptor beta chains from one sample in a study of neurological immune-mediated disorders. TCRdb independently ran MiXCR on the 5' RACE reads; one entry per CDR3 protein. The sample includes fewer than 45,000 distinct CDR3 sequences, 2.5% of them seen just once. Sequenced input: PBMCs. These receptor sequences come from a man between 25 and 39 years old with multiple sclerosis. Both conserved end residues are part of each CDR3. The order of the fields is V gene, J gene, clone size, D gene, CDR3 protein, CDR3 DNA. A D gene is named only where the DNA matches it firmly. The size field is filled for only some rows; it gives once, few, many or a size class.

V: TRBV3-1; J: TRBJ2-5; size: many; D: NA; CDR3: CASSQDWGKTQYF; DNA: TGTGCCAGCAGCCAAGATTGGGGGAAGACCCAGTACTTC
V: TRBV4-2; J: TRBJ1-5; size: many; D: NA; CDR3: CASSQVGSNQPQHF; DNA: TGTGCCAGCAGCCAAGTGGGGAGCAATCAGCCCCAGCATTTT
V: TRBV5-1; J: TRBJ1-5; size: many; D: TRBD1; CDR3: CASSLWQGVQPQHF; DNA: TGCGCCAGCAGCTTGTGGCAGGGGGTTCAGCCCCAGCATTTT
V: TRBV6-5; J: TRBJ1-3; size: many; D: TRBD1; CDR3: CASSIQGFSGNTIYF; DNA: TGTGCCAGCAGTATACAGGGGTTCTCTGGAAACACCATATATTTT
V: TRBV4-3; J: TRBJ2-7; size: many; D: TRBD1; CDR3: CASSQSAGTGNYYEQYF; DNA: TGCGCCAGCAGCCAATCGGCCGGGACAGGGAACTACTACGAGCAGTACTTC
V: TRBV5-1; J: TRBJ2-2; size: many; D: TRBD2; CDR3: CASSIRTSNTGELFF; DNA: TGCGCCAGCAGCATAAGGACTAGCAACACCGGGGAGCTGTTTTTT
V: TRBV12-3/TRBV12-4; J: TRBJ2-2; size: many; D: TRBD2; CDR3: CASSPGLAGDTGELFF; DNA: TGTGCCAGCAGTCCCGGACTAGCGGGAGATACCGGGGAGCTGTTTTTT
V: TRBV12-3/TRBV12-4; J: TRBJ2-5; size: many; D: TRBD2; CDR3: CASSFTGSGGQETQYF; DNA: TGTGCCAGCAGTTTTACGGGCAGCGGGGGTCAAGAGACCCAGTACTTC
V: TRBV7-9; J: TRBJ2-3; size: NA; D: NA; CDR3: CASSLVGTHGWAQYF; DNA: TGTGCCAGCAGCTTAGTCGGGACACATGGTTGGGCGCAGTATTTT
V: TRBV12-3/TRBV12-4; J: TRBJ1-1; size: many; D: NA; CDR3: CASRPSGRDTEAFF; DNA: TGTGCCAGCAGGCCCTCAGGGAGGGACACTGAAGCTTTCTTT
V: TRBV12-3/TRBV12-4; J: TRBJ2-5; size: many; D: NA; CDR3: CASSALVETQYF; DNA: TGTGCCAGCAGTGCCCTGGTGGAGACCCAGTACTTC
V: TRBV5-1; J: TRBJ2-7; size: many; D: NA; CDR3: CASSLAPNYEQYF; DNA: TGCGCCAGCAGCTTGGCGCCGAACTACGAGCAGTACTTC
V: TRBV5-1; J: TRBJ2-5; size: many; D: NA; CDR3: CASSLARRETQYF; DNA: TGCGCCAGCAGCTTGGCTCGGAGAGAGACCCAGTACTTC
V: TRBV6-5; J: TRBJ2-1; size: many; D: NA; CDR3: CASSYSGTQGAQFF; DNA: TGTGCCAGCAGTTACTCGGGGACTCAGGGCGCCCAGTTCTTC
V: TRBV4-3; J: TRBJ2-1; size: many; D: TRBD2; CDR3: CASSQALADYNEQFF; DNA: TGCGCCAGCAGCCAAGCACTAGCGGACTACAATGAGCAGTTCTTC
V: TRBV10-3; J: TRBJ2-7; size: NA; D: NA; CDR3: CAISAEGDDEQYF; DNA: TGTGCCATCAGTGCTGAAGGCGATGACGAGCAGTACTTC
V: TRBV7-2; J: TRBJ2-1; size: many; D: NA; CDR3: CASGLVGRSFGNEQFF; DNA: TGTGCCAGCGGCCTCGTCGGACGCTCCTTCGGCAATGAGCAGTTCTTC
V: TRBV4-2; J: TRBJ2-7; size: many; D: NA; CDR3: CASSQGAGLGNEQYF; DNA: TGTGCCAGCAGCCAAGGGGCAGGGCTAGGGAACGAGCAGTACTTC
V: TRBV7-7; J: TRBJ1-1; size: few; D: TRBD1; CDR3: CASSQITGGNTEAFF; DNA: TGTGCCAGCAGTCAAATCACAGGGGGCAACACTGAAGCTTTCTTT
V: TRBV7-2; J: TRBJ1-5; size: many; D: TRBD1; CDR3: CASSPRTGFPIFAQHF; DNA: TGTGCCAGCAGCCCGAGGACAGGGTTTCCGATTTTTGCCCAGCATTTT
V: TRBV20-1; J: TRBJ2-1; size: many; D: NA; CDR3: CSTPTGISYNEQFF; DNA: TGCAGTACTCCCACGGGAATAAGCTACAATGAGCAGTTCTTC
V: TRBV20-1; J: TRBJ2-2; size: many; D: NA; CDR3: CSALSLAVANTGELFF; DNA: TGCAGTGCCCTCTCCCTGGCTGTAGCGAACACCGGGGAGCTGTTTTTT
V: TRBV4-1; J: TRBJ2-7; size: NA; D: NA; CDR3: CASSQTTGYEQYF; DNA: TGCGCCAGCAGCCAAACGACAGGCTACGAGCAGTACTTC